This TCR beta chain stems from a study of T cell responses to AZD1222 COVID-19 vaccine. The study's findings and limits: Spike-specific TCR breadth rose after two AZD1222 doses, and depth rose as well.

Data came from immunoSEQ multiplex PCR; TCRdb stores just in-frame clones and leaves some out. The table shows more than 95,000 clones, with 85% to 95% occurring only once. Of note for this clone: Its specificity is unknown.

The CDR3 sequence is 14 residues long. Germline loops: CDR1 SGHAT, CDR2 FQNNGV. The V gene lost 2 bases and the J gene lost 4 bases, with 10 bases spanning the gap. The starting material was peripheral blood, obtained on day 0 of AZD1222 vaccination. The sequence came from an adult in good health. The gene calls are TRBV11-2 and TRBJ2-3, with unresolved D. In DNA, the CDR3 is TGTGCCAGCAGCTTAATAAAGTTCCCAGATACGCAGTATTTT. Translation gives CASSLIKFPDTQYF.